The clone carrying this TCR beta chain was picked up many times. Its specificity is unknown. This entry comes from a study of T cells after posttransplantation cyclophosphamide. V lost 2 bases and J lost 0; bases outside the gene matches: 6. This CDR3 has 17 residues. Germline V CDR1 and CDR2: MGHRA, YSYEKL. Whole-study findings and limits: Recipient CMV seropositivity and CMV reactivation strongly tracked TRB clonality. Tissue-infiltrating T cells from skin or gut overlapped little with blood T cells. Later post-transplant blood repertoires were often dominated by donor CD8+ memory clones.

This table comes from immunoSEQ multiplex PCR, and its TCRdb copy is limited to in-frame clones, with some not included. Listed for the sample are roughly 24,000 clones, none seen a single time. This related bone marrow graft donor gave peripheral blood on the day of marrow donation. The V and J genes are TRBV4-1 and TRBJ2-7; 11 bases are shared with TRBD2. The sequenced sample was PBMCs. The TCR comes from a woman aged 60-70 years in good health, CMV-negative, and a related stem cell transplant donor. The CDR3 DNA sequence: TGCGCCAGCAGCCAAATTATAGCGGGAGGGCCCTCCTACGAGCAGTACTTC. Its protein is CASSQIIAGGPSYEQYF.